This record looks at one TCR beta chain sequence and its context. The CDR3 runs 14 residues. The ends were cut back, 5 bases at V and 5 bases at J, with 16 bases in the middle. Germline CDR1 reads SGHTA; CDR2 reads FQGTGA. The sample originates from a study of blood T cell repertoires in COVID-19. The data were produced by immunoSEQ multiplex PCR, yet TCRdb's version contains in-frame clones alone and is incomplete. The repertoire includes 60,000 to 75,000 clones, 65% to 80% of them detected once, and just under 10% sits in the top ten. This TCR derives from a woman between 50 and 59 years old with acute or convalescent COVID-19. Sequencing input: peripheral blood. The chain has TRBV7-3 and TRBJ2-7, with a possible D match to TRBD2 (7 bases). CDR3 residues: CASSPGAGAHEQYF. The CDR3 DNA is TGTGCCAGCAGCCCAGGGGCGGGAGCCCACGAGCAGTACTTC. Based on the CDR3 plus reference TRBV7-3 and TRBJ2-7, the full variable domain is GAGVSQTPSNKVTEKGKYVELRCDPISGHTALYWYRQSLGQGPEFLIYFQGTGAADDSGLPNDRFFAVRPEGSVSTLKIQRTERGDSAVYLCASSPGAGAHEQYFGPGTRLTVT.